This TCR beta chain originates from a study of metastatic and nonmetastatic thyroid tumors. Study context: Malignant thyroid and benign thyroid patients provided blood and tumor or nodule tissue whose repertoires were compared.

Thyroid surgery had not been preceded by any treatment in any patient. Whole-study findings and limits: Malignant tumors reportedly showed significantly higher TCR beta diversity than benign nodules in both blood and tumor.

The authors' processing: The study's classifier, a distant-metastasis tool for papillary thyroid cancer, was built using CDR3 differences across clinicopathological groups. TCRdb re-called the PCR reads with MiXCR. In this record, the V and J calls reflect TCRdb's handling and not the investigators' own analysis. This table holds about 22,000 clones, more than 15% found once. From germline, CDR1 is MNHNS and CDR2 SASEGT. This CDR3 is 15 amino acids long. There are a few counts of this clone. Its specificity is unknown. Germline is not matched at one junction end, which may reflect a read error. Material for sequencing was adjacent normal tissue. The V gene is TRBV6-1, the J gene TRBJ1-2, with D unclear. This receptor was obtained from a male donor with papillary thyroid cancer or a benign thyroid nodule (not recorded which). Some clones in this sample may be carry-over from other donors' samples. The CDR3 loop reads CASSPRQDPTYGYTF. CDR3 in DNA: TGCGCCAGCAGCCCCCGACAAGATCCTACCTATGGCTACACCTTC.